This TCR beta chain was found in a study of T cell responses to AZD1222 COVID-19 vaccine. Points from the study as a whole: Spike as a whole was targeted by vaccine-associated CD4 TCRs, dominant at 160-218 and 743-854.

This CDR3 comprises 18 residues. The V gene's germline CDR1 is MDHEN and CDR2 SYDVKM. V gave up 4 bases and J gave up 6 bases, with 22 bases separating them. Clones were sequenced by immunoSEQ multiplex PCR, and TCRdb holds only the in-frame ones, with some missing. Of roughly 120,000 clones detected, roughly 92% appear once; the ten largest clones hold about 1.4%. About this clone itself: Its cognate antigen is unknown.

The chain links TRBV28 to TRBJ1-6; D might be TRBD1 (5 bases). The sequenced sample was peripheral blood, obtained 28 days after the second AZD1222 dose. The clonotype comes from an adult who received the AZD1222 COVID-19 vaccine. Here the CDR3 reads CASSWGVKLGGPNSPLHF. The CDR3 nucleotides are TGTGCCAGCAGTTGGGGAGTTAAGCTCGGGGGTCCTAATTCACCCCTCCACTTT.